The T cell receptor (beta chain) described here comes from a study of shared clonotypes between healthy human individuals. V was trimmed by 5 bases and J by 4 bases, leaving 11 bases between them. The CDR3 runs to 13 residues. Germline-derived CDR1 and CDR2 are MNHEY and SVGAGI. Measured with immunoSEQ multiplex PCR; TCRdb has only the in-frame clones, and not every one. The table lists about 2.3 million clones, approximately 93% of them singletons, with 0.35% to 0.45% in the top ten. The TCR was taken from a man aged 18 to 35 in good health. Some clones in this sample may be carry-over from other donors' samples. Sample: naive CD4+ T cells from PBMCs. Subset specified: CD45RA+ positively selected. The rearrangement joins TRBV6-5 to TRBJ1-1, with D possibly matching TRBD1 (5 bases). The CDR3 nucleotides are TGTGCCAGCAGTGACGCAGGGCCCACTGAAGCTTTCTTT. This encodes CASSDAGPTEAFF.